The 21 T cell receptor beta chains listed next were all sequenced from one sample in a study of blood T cell repertoires in COVID-19. The data were produced by immunoSEQ multiplex PCR, yet TCRdb's version contains in-frame clones alone and is incomplete. The sample carries some 190,000 clones, 70% to 90% recorded once. The sequencing input was peripheral blood. These TCRs come from a man in his sixties with acute or convalescent COVID-19.

V and J are TRBV4-2 and TRBJ1-2; tentatively, D is TRBD1 (5 bases). Germline V gene sequence: CDR1 LGHNA, CDR2 YNFKEQ. V lost 4 bases and J lost 1, with 19 bases in between. CDR3 length equals 17 residues. Here the CDR3 DNA reads TGTGCCAGCAGCCCAGAGCTTGGGGCAGTTTTTAACTATGGCTACACCTTC. It yields the protein CASSPELGAVFNYGYTF.

The chain uses TRBV14 and TRBJ2-5, with 7 bases fitting TRBD2. The CDR3 length is 16 residues. V shed 1 base, J shed 2 bases, and the junction held 7 bases outside the gene matches. CDR1 is SGHDN and CDR2 is FVKESK in the germline V gene. The CDR3 protein is CASSQGASSGQETQYF. CDR3 in DNA: TGTGCCAGCAGCCAAGGTGCGTCTAGCGGACAAGAGACCCAGTACTTC.

Here the CDR3 reads CASSFLGSRVMNTEAFF. CDR3 DNA: TGTGCCAGCAGTTTCCTGGGGTCCAGGGTAATGAACACTGAAGCTTTCTTT. The chain joins TRBV27 to TRBJ1-1, with a tentative D call TRBD1 (5 bases). The germline gives CDR1 MNHEY, CDR2 SMNVEV (reference sequence). The CDR3 has 17 amino acids. The V end was cut by 3 bases, the J end by 0 bases, with 17 bases between.

The rearrangement uses TRBV27 and TRBJ2-7; 8 bases map to TRBD2. The germline V gene encodes CDR1 MNHEY and CDR2 SMNVEV (reference sequence). The CDR3 runs 15 residues. Losses at the gene ends were 6 bases for V and 2 bases for J; bases not matched to a gene: 9. The CDR3 protein is CASSRTSFGPYEQYF. The CDR3 DNA reads as TGTGCCAGCAGCAGGACTAGCTTCGGCCCCTACGAGCAGTACTTC.

This rearrangement joins TRBV11-3 to TRBJ2-1, with TRBD2 matching over 14 bases. With 4 bases clipped from V and 9 bases from J, the junction kept 11 bases outside the gene matches. CDR3 length equals 17 residues. CDR1 is SGHNT and CDR2 is YENEEA in the germline V gene. The CDR3: CASSSPPGLAGGGEQFF. Written as DNA, the CDR3 is TGTGCCAGCAGCTCCCCCCCCGGACTAGCGGGAGGAGGTGAGCAGTTCTTC.

The J gene is TRBJ1-1, the V gene TRBV4-3; a possible D gene is TRBD1 (5 bases). The CDR3 is made up of 13 amino acids. The V end was cut by 0 bases, the J end by 10 bases, with 12 bases between. The germline V gene encodes CDR1 LGHNA and CDR2 YSLEER. The CDR3 DNA sequence: TGCGCCAGCAGCCAAGACAGACAGCAGGGAGCTTTCTTT. Translated: CASSQDRQQGAFF.

The gene calls are TRBV9 and TRBJ2-7, with TRBD1 matching 7 bases. Per germline, CDR1 SGDLS and CDR2 YYNGEE. The J segment lost 5 bases and the V segment lost 3 bases, leaving 11 bases of the junction unmatched. The CDR3 sequence is 15 residues long. Here the CDR3 reads CASSATLRGSDEQYF. As DNA, the CDR3 is TGTGCCAGCAGCGCCACACTCAGGGGGTCGGACGAGCAGTACTTC.

This clone appeared a single time. This rearrangement joins TRBV10-3 to TRBJ2-1; TRBD2 matches at 12 bases. Germline CDR1 reads ENHRY; CDR2 reads SYGVKD. The length of the CDR3 is 17 residues. The V and J ends lost 5 bases and 3 bases, in that order; junction bases with no gene match: 8. The chain's CDR3 is CAISTLAGGGNYNEQFF. As DNA, the CDR3 is TGTGCCATCAGTACCCTAGCGGGAGGGGGAAACTACAATGAGCAGTTCTTC.

The rearrangement uses TRBV7-2 and TRBJ1-5, with a possible D match to TRBD1 (6 bases). Between the trimmed V and J ends, which lost 5 bases and 3 bases, there was a span of 14 bases. The germline gives CDR1 SGHTA, CDR2 FQGNSA. The length of the CDR3 is 15 residues. The CDR3 DNA follows: TGTGCCAGCAGCCCGGACAGCTCGGCCAATCAGCCCCAGCATTTT. Amino acid sequence: CASSPDSSANQPQHF.

This rearrangement joins TRBV5-1 to TRBJ2-7, with D tentatively TRBD2 (7 bases). The V gene lost 5 bases and the J gene lost 5 bases, with 14 bases spanning the gap. From germline, CDR1 is SGHRS and CDR2 YFSETQ. This CDR3 has 13 residues. CDR3 sequence reads: CASRVGGAHEQYF. The DNA of the CDR3 is TGCGCCAGCAGAGTGGGGGGGGCCCACGAGCAGTACTTC.

The V gene is TRBV10-3, the J gene TRBJ2-7, with 8 bases that match TRBD2. The V segment lost 0 bases and the J segment 6 bases; nucleotides outside the gene matches: 7. This CDR3 has 15 amino acids. Germline CDR1 ENHRY, CDR2 SYGVKD. CDR3 region: CAISESERELGEQYF. In DNA form, the CDR3 reads TGTGCCATCAGTGAGTCGGAGCGGGAGTTGGGCGAGCAGTACTTC.

For the CDR3, the DNA is TGTGCCAGTAGTATGGGGACTGCTAAAGAGCAGTTCTTC. Protein sequence: CASSMGTAKEQFF. V usage is TRBV19 and J usage is TRBJ2-1, with D perhaps matching TRBD2 (6 bases). Looked up from germline, CDR1 is LNHDA and CDR2 is SQIVND (reference sequence). CDR3 length: 13 amino acids. Trimming took off 3 bases at V and 10 bases at J, with 13 bases between the two ends.

This rearrangement joins TRBV2 to TRBJ2-2; 8 bases line up with TRBD1. The CDR3 extends over 13 amino acids. Per germline, CDR1 SNHLY and CDR2 FYNNEI. Trimming removed 6 bases from V and 3 bases from J; junction bases left unmatched: 0. Here the CDR3 DNA reads TGTGCCAGCAGGGACAGGGACACCGGGGAGCTGTTTTTT. Protein: CASRDRDTGELFF. Using reference TRBV2 and TRBJ2-2 for the parts outside the CDR3, the full variable domain is EPEVTQTPSHQVTQMGQEVILRCVPISNHLYFYWYRQILGQKVEFLVSFYNNEISEKSEIFDDQFSVERPDGSNFTLKIRSTKLEDSAMYFCASRDRDTGELFFGEGSRLTVL.

The V call is TRBV7-9, the J call TRBJ2-2; 11 bases agree with TRBD2. After removal of 2 bases from V and 0 bases from J, the junction contained 5 bases not matched to a gene. Germline-derived CDR1 and CDR2 are SEHNR and FQNEAQ (reference sequence). The CDR3 is 18 amino acids. The CDR3 here is CASSLTGTSGANTGELFF. In nucleotides, the CDR3 is TGTGCCAGCAGCTTAACGGGGACTAGCGGAGCGAACACCGGGGAGCTGTTTTTT.

This chain links TRBV5-1 with TRBJ2-7; D not resolved. Germline V gene sequence: CDR1 SGHRS, CDR2 YFSETQ. The CDR3 is 13 residues long. Trimming pared 6 bases from V and 7 bases from J, leaving 17 bases between. CDR3 amino acids: CASKLSDPSEQYF. The CDR3 DNA follows: TGCGCCAGCAAACTCAGCGACCCTAGTGAGCAGTACTTC.

V is TRBV7-2 and J is TRBJ2-7; 10 positions match TRBD1. Germline loops: CDR1 SGHTA, CDR2 FQGNSA. The junction had 5 bases not matched to a gene; V was cut back by 2 bases and J by 1 base. The CDR3 totals 16 residues. The CDR3 DNA is TGTGCCAGCAGCTTATTATGGGACAGGGGTTCCTACGAGCAGTACTTC. Protein: CASSLLWDRGSYEQYF.

This clone was picked up one time. V and J are TRBV28 and TRBJ1-2, with 7 bases that match TRBD1. Trimming removed 8 bases from V and 2 bases from J; junction bases left unmatched: 5. There are 13 residues in the CDR3. From germline, CDR1 is MDHEN and CDR2 SYDVKM. The CDR3: CASETGHNYGYTF. CDR3 coding DNA: TGTGCCAGCGAGACAGGGCACAACTATGGCTACACCTTC.

CDR3 nucleotides: TGTGCCAGCAGCCGAGGACAGGGGGATTCACCCCTCCACTTT. Its translation is CASSRGQGDSPLHF. J is TRBJ1-6 and V is TRBV7-8, with 10 bases lining up with TRBD1. Losses at the gene ends were 5 bases for V and 8 bases for J; bases not matched to a gene: 3. From germline, CDR1 is SGHVS and CDR2 FQNEAQ. CDR3 length: 14 residues.

The chain recombines TRBV7-2 with TRBJ2-3, with 9 bases lining up with TRBD2. Germline CDR1 reads SGHTA; CDR2 reads FQGNSA. The V and J ends lost 4 bases and 2 bases, in that order; junction bases with no gene match: 4. The CDR3 totals 15 residues. The CDR3 DNA follows: TGTGCCAGCAGCTCAATAGCGGGGGCCACAGATACGCAGTATTTT. As protein: CASSSIAGATDTQYF.

In nucleotides, the CDR3 is TGTGCCACCAGTGATGTACAGGGGGGTTTTGGCTACACCTTC. Its translation: CATSDVQGGFGYTF. The rearrangement links TRBV24-1 to TRBJ1-2, with 8 positions matching TRBD1. V gave up 3 bases and J gave up 7 bases; unmatched junction bases: 6. The CDR3 has 14 residues. The germline V gene encodes CDR1 KGHDR and CDR2 SFDVKD.

This clone came up a few times. The chain joins TRBV11-2 to TRBJ2-7, with D possibly being TRBD2 (6 bases). Trimming shortened V by 0 bases and J by 4 bases, and 13 bases separated the two germline ends. This CDR3 has 15 amino acids. Looked up from germline, CDR1 is SGHAT and CDR2 is FQNNGV. The CDR3 reads CASSLEARSGYEQYF. The DNA of the CDR3 is TGTGCCAGCAGCTTAGAGGCGCGTAGCGGATACGAGCAGTACTTC.